This is a list of T cell receptor beta chains from one sample in a study of cytomegalovirus exposure and HLA in healthy donors. Produced via immunoSEQ multiplex PCR; TCRdb's table is partial and in-frame only. The sample has 120,000 to 150,000 clones; over 60% are singletons. Specimen: PBMCs. The receptor source for this set is a man aged 35 to 55 in good health and CMV-seropositive. The conserved cysteine and the conserved F or W are not part of the CDR3 here. Clone size is not always given. Where it is, it says once, few, many or a class for expanded clones.

v_gene | abundance | CDR3aa
TRBV7-2 | - | ASSLASAVRYEQY
TRBV7-3 | - | ASSLNQGSGANVLT
TRBV19 | - | ASSIRENQPQH
TRBV30 | - | AWRRQGAGSPLH
TRBV18 | - | ASSVGTGRRKEAF
TRBV7-8 | - | ASSLGGSYNEQF
TRBV28 | - | ASSLTGRAYEQY
TRBV18 | - | ASSPRDRGPAGETQY
TRBV5-1 | - | ASSLVPFGAGGLTDTQY
TRBV18 | - | ASSPRSGAGNTIY
TRBV6-1 | - | ASRPTGYGYT
TRBV7-7 | - | ASSYGGSNEQF
TRBV6-1 | - | ASTGQGAYNEQF
TRBV27 | - | ASSFDHTGVDYGYT
TRBV4-3 | - | ASSQGFLALSEQY
TRBV4-1 | - | ASSQDWARVDGYT
TRBV11-2 | - | ASSPRQASFYEQY
TRBV7-3 | - | ASSRTGSYNEQF
TRBV13 | - | ASSRSFGGRASSEQY
TRBV4-3 | - | ASSPRAGPMNTEAF
TRBV6-1 | - | ASSGQRIAKNIQY
TRBV6-1 | few | ASSAQLAGASYEQY
TRBV28 | few | ASSPSRSAGVVNEQF
TRBV29-1 | - | SAEIIYGYT
TRBV11-2 | few | ASSLVAGVGETQY
TRBV6-5 | - | ASSYEAGKTYEQY
TRBV5-1 | - | ASSFDRGGNEQF
TRBV19 | - | AVGGARPRATQY
TRBV19 | - | ASSKGLGGAGEETQY
TRBV28 | - | ASNQGQRRSEAF
TRBV4-2 | - | ASSQEVFVTAPEGTEAF
TRBV11-3 | - | ASSSGLAGVETQY
TRBV30 | few | AWSVGLAGVGGDTQY
TRBV6-6 | - | ASTFGQNTDTQY
TRBV19 | - | ASSIAGLAGETQY
TRBV4-2 | - | ASSQGTGGLETQY
TRBV9 | - | ASSIPGTGNNEQF